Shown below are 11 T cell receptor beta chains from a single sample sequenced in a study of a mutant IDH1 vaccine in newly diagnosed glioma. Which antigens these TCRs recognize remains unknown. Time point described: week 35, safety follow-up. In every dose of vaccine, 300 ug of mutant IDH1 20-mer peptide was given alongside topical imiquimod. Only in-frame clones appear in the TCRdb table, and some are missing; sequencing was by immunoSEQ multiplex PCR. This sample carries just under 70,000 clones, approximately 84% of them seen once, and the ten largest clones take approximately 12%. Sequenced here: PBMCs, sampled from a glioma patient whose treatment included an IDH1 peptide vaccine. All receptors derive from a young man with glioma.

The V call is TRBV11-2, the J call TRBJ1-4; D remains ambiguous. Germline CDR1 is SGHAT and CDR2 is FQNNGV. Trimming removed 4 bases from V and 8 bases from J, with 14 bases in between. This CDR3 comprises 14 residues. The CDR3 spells CASSSHKEGEKLFF. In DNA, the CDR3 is TGTGCCAGCAGCTCCCACAAGGAAGGGGAAAAACTGTTTTTT.

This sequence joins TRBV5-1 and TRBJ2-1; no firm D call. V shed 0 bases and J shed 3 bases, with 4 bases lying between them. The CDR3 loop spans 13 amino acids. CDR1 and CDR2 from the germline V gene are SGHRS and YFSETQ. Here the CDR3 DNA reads TGCGCCAGCAGCTTGGACAACTACAATGAGCAGTTCTTC. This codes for CASSLDNYNEQFF.

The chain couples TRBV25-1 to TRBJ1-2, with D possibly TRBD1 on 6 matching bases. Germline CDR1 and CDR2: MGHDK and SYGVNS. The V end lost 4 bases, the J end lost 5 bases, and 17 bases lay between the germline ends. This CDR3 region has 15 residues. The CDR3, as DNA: TGTGCCAGCAGTGTTCACAGGGAGGGATCATATGGCTACACCTTC. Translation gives CASSVHREGSYGYTF.

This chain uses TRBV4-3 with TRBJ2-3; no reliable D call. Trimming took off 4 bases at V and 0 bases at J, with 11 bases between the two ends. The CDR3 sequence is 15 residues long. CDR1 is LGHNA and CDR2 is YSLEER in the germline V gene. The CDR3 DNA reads TGCGCCAGCAGCCCGGTAGAATCTAGCACAGATACGCAGTATTTT. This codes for CASSPVESSTDTQYF.

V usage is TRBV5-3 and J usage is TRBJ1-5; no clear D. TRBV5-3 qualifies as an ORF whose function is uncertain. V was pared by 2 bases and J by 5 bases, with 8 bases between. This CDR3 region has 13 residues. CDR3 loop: CARSLFWDQPQHF. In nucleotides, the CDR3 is TGTGCCAGAAGCTTATTTTGGGATCAGCCCCAGCATTTT.

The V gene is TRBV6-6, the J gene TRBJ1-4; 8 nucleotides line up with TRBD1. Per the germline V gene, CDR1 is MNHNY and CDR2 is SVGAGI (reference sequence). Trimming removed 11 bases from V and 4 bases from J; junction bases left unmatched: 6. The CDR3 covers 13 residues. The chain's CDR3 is CAGAGGDNEKLFF. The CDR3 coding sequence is TGTGCCGGCGCAGGGGGCGATAATGAAAAACTGTTTTTT.

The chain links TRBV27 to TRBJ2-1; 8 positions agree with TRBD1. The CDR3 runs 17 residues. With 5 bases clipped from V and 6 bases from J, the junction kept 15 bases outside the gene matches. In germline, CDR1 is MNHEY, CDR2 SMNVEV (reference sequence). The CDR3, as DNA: TGTGCCAGCAGTACCCGGACAGGGCCCTTAGGTCTCAATGAGCAGTTCTTC. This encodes CASSTRTGPLGLNEQFF.

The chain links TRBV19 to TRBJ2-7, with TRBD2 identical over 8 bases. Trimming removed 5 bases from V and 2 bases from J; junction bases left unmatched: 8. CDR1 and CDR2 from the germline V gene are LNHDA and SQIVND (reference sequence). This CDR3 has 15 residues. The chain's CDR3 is CASSWASGPTYEQYF. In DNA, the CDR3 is TGTGCCAGTAGTTGGGCTAGCGGGCCAACCTACGAGCAGTACTTC.

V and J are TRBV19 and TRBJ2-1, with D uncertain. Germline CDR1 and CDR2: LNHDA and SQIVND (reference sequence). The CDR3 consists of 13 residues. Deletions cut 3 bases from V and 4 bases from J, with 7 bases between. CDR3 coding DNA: TGTGCCAGTAGTATCGGACGATACAATGAGCAGTTCTTC. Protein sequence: CASSIGRYNEQFF.

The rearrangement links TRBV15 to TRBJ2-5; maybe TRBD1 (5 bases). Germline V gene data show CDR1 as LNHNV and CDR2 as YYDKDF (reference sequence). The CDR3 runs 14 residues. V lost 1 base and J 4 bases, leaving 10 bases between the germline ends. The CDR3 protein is CATSRAMGLETQYF. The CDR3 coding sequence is TGTGCCACCAGCAGAGCTATGGGGCTAGAGACCCAGTACTTC.

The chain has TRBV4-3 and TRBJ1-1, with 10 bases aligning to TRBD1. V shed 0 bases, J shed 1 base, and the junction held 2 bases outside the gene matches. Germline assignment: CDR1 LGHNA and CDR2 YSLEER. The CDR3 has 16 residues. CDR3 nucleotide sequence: TGCGCCAGCAGCCAAGATCGGACAGGGGGGAACACTGAAGCTTTCTTT. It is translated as CASSQDRTGGNTEAFF.